This T cell receptor beta chain comes out of a study of radiation and T cells in renal cell carcinoma. Whole-study results and caveats: In blood, top tumor clones expanded by 2 weeks, shrinking by 4.

Clones were read by immunoSEQ multiplex PCR, and TCRdb kept only the in-frame ones, dropping some. This sample has just under 150,000 clones, with less than 90% found just once. Time point described: blood 4 weeks post-SBRT, at nephrectomy. Treatment here: 15 Gy SBRT to primary tumor, nephrectomy 4 weeks later. Nephrectomy followed 15 Gy stereotactic body radiation by 4 weeks. Serial blood draws occurred at baseline and 2 and 4 weeks post-SBRT. The tumor was a clear cell renal cell carcinoma. About this clone itself: Antigen: not known.

With 0 bases removed from V and 13 bases from J, the gap between germline ends came to 19 bases. CDR1 is MRHNA, CDR2 SNTAGT, per germline. The CDR3 is 15 residues long. The V and J genes are TRBV6-4 and TRBJ2-1, with D perhaps matching TRBD1 or TRBD2 (5 bases each). Sequencing used blood, obtained from a patient whose treatment included radiotherapy and nephrectomy. The source is a woman in her forties or fifties with renal cell carcinoma. In DNA form, the CDR3 reads TGTGCCAGCAGTGACTCTTGGGACCCCCCTTCGAGACAGTTCTTC. As protein: CASSDSWDPPSRQFF.